This TCR beta chain was documented in a study of technical replicates of blood from several donors. Generated by immunoSEQ multiplex PCR, the TCRdb table keeps only in-frame clones and is missing some. The sample records nearly 80,000 clones, around nine tenths being singletons. Sequenced input: T cells isolated from PBMCs. This receptor was obtained from a human donor in good health.

This CDR3 is CASSLLEGALGDTQYF. Here the CDR3 DNA reads TGTGCCAGCAGCTTACTTGAGGGAGCATTGGGAGATACGCAGTATTTT. The chain links TRBV7-8 to TRBJ2-3; D is possibly TRBD2 (5 bases). This CDR3 is built from 16 residues. CDR1 is SGHVS, CDR2 FQNEAQ, per germline. V lost 2 bases, J lost 5 bases, and 17 bases lay in between.